The sequence of this T cell receptor (beta chain) was determined in a study of cytomegalovirus exposure and HLA in healthy donors. This clone was seen once. Antigen unknown. The CDR3 sequence is 14 residues long. Deletions cut 7 bases from V and 3 bases from J, with 12 bases between. Germline assignment: CDR1 MNHEY and CDR2 SMNVEV (reference sequence). Findings of the study overall: Most subjects had HLA-A and HLA-B alleles reportedly predicted accurately by TCR beta sequences. The study dropped some indistinguishable V segments, TRBV6-2 and TRBV6-3 among them. Per a later analysis, HLA-associated TCR beta chains showed more clonal expansion than other, equally common TCR beta chains.

PCR involved 60 Vbeta and 13 Jbeta primers. Only in-frame clones appear in the TCRdb table, and some are missing; sequencing was by immunoSEQ multiplex PCR. Of around 140,000 clones in the sample, around nine tenths are singletons; the top ten hold less than 5.5%. Donors counted as nominally healthy when sampled, yet unrecorded immune exposures were likely. The chain links TRBV27 to TRBJ1-4; D is possibly TRBD1 (5 bases). The sequence derives from a woman aged 25 to 39 in good health and CMV-seronegative. The specimen was PBMCs. CDR3 in amino acids: CASNNGGSNEKLFF. The CDR3 DNA is TGTGCCAGCAATAACGGGGGATCTAATGAAAAACTGTTTTTT.